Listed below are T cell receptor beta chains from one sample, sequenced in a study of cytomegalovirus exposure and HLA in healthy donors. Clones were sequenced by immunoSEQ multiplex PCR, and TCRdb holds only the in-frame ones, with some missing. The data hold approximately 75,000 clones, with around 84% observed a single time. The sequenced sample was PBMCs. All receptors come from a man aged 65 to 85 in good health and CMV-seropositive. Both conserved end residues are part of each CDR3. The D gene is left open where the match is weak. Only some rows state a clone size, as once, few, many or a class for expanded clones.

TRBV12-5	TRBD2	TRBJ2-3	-	TGTGCTAGTGGTCGCGGGGGGACTTCTAGCACAGATACGCAGTATTTT	CASGRGGTSSTDTQYF
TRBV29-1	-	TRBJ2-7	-	TGCAGCGTCCGAAAGAGCTACGAGCAGTACTTC	CSVRKSYEQYF
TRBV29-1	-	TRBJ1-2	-	TGCAGCGTTGACAGGGACTATGGCTACACCTTC	CSVDRDYGYTF
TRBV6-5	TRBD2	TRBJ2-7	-	TGTGCCAGCAGTTACCTCAGCGGGAGGGGCTACGAGCAGTACTTC	CASSYLSGRGYEQYF
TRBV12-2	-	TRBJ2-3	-	TGTGCAAGTCGCTTCTTTTATAGCGGGAGGTTCACAGATACGCAGTATTTT	CASRFFYSGRFTDTQYF
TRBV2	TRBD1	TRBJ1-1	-	TGTGCCAGCAGTGAATGGACAGGGGGCACTGAAGCTTTCTTT	CASSEWTGGTEAFF
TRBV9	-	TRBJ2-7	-	TGTGCCAGCAGCGTAGCTGGGGGGTCCGAGCAGTACTTC	CASSVAGGSEQYF
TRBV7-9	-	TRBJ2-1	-	TGTGCCAGCTTTGAGGCTAGCGCGTACAATGAGCAGTTCTTC	CASFEASAYNEQFF
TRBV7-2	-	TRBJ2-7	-	TGTGCCAGCAGCTTAGTCAGTTCTAGGACAGAAATCTACGAGCAGTACTTC	CASSLVSSRTEIYEQYF
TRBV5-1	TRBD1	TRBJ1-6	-	TGCGCCAGCCGTAGGGGACAGGGGGCTTCACCCCTCCACTTT	CASRRGQGASPLHF
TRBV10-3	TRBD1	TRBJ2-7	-	TGTGCCATCAGTGCGGGACAGGGGTACGAGCAGTACTTC	CAISAGQGYEQYF
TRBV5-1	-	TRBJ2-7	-	TGCGCCAGCAGGGAACAGGGTGGGCCCTACGAGCAGTACTTC	CASREQGGPYEQYF
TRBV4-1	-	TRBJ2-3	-	TGCGCCAGCAGCCAAGCCCGGACAGTTAGCACAGATACGCAGTATTTT	CASSQARTVSTDTQYF
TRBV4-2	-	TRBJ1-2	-	TGTGCCAGCAGCCAAGATAGAGGAAATAACTATGGCTACACCTTC	CASSQDRGNNYGYTF
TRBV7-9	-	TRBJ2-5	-	TGTGCCAGCAGCCCCCGGACAGTTCAAGAGACCCAGTACTTC	CASSPRTVQETQYF
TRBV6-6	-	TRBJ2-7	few	TGTGCCAGCAGTTCGGACATAACCTACGAGCAGTACTTC	CASSSDITYEQYF
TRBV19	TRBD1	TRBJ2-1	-	TGTGCCAGTAAGGGACAGGGACACAATGAGCAGTTCTTC	CASKGQGHNEQFF
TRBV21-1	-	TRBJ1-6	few	TGTGCCAGCAGCCCGTCCTGCTCCTATAATTCACCCCTCCACTTT	CASSPSCSYNSPLHF
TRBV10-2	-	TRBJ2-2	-	TGCGCCAGCAGTGACAACAGGGCCGCGAACACCGGGGAGCTGTTTTTT	CASSDNRAANTGELFF
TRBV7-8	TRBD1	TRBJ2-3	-	TGTGCCAGCAGCTTGAGGACAGGGGGGACAGATACGCAGTATTTT	CASSLRTGGTDTQYF
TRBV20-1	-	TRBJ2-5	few	TGCAGTGCTCTAGGCCAAGAGACCCAGTACTTC	CSALGQETQYF
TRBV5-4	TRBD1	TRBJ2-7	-	TGTGCCAGCAGCCAAAGACAGGGCCGGTACGAGCAGTACTTC	CASSQRQGRYEQYF
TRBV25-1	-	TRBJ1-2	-	TGTGCCAGCAGTGCGGCAGGGAACTATGGCTACACCTTC	CASSAAGNYGYTF
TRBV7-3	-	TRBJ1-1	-	TGTGCCAGCAGCCCTGGAGGAGACACTGAAGCTTTCTTT	CASSPGGDTEAFF
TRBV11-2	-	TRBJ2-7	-	TGTGCCAGCAGCCGAACAAACAGGGTCTACGAGCAGTACTTC	CASSRTNRVYEQYF
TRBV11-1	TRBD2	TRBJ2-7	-	TGTGCCAGCAGCTTCTCTAGCGGGTACGAGCAGTACTTC	CASSFSSGYEQYF
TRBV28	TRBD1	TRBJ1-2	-	TGTGCCAGCAGTACGTTAATCAGGGGGCTCGACTATGGCTACACCTTC	CASSTLIRGLDYGYTF
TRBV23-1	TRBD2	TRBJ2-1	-	TGCGCCAGCAGTCTCGACGGGCGACTAGCGGGAGTCTCCTACAATGAGCAGTTCTTC	CASSLDGRLAGVSYNEQFF
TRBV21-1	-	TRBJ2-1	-	TGTGCCCGGCGGGCAAGGAGCGGGGAGGATGAGCAGTTCTTC	CARRARSGEDEQFF
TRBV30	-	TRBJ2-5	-	TGTGCCTGGAGTAGGACTGACCAAGAGACCCAGTACTTC	CAWSRTDQETQYF
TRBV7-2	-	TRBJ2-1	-	TGTGCCAGCAGCTCGGGTTTTTCCGCCTACAATGAGCAGTTCTTC	CASSSGFSAYNEQFF
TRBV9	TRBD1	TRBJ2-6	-	TGTGCCAGCAGCGACCCCGGACAGGTCTCTGGGGCCAACGTCCTGACTTTC	CASSDPGQVSGANVLTF
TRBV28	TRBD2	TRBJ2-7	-	TGTGCCAGCAGTTTATGGCGGGAGAACTACGAGCAGTACTTC	CASSLWRENYEQYF
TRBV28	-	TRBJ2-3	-	TGTGCCAGCACCCCTTCGTTGGATACGCAGTATTTT	CASTPSLDTQYF
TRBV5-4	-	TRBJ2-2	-	TGTGCCAGCAGCGGCGACAGGCGGACCGGGGAGCTGTTTTTT	CASSGDRRTGELFF
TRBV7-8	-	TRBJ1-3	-	TGTGCCAGCAGCTTAGACAGGGCAATGGACACCATATATTTT	CASSLDRAMDTIYF
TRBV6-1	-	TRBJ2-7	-	TGTGCCAGCAGTGAAGCGGTGGGAGCGTCCTACGAGCAGTACTTC	CASSEAVGASYEQYF
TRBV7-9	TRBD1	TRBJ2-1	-	TGTGCCAGCAGCCCCACCGGGACAGAGAGGAATGAGCAGTTCTTC	CASSPTGTERNEQFF
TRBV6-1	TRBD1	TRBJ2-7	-	TGTGCCAGCAGTGAAAGGGCAGGGGACAGGGGGCGCTTC	CASSERAGDRGRF
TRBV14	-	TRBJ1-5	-	TGTGCCAGCAGCCAAAACCAGGGGCCCCAGCATTTT	CASSQNQGPQHF
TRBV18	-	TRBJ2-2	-	TGTGCCAGCTCTCCTCCCGTTCTGAACACCGGGGAGCTGTTTTTT	CASSPPVLNTGELFF
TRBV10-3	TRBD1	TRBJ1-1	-	TGTGCCATCAGGGACAGGGTTGGGATGAACACTGAAGCTTTCTTT	CAIRDRVGMNTEAFF